This TCR beta chain was captured in a study of regulatory T cells in long-lasting Graves disease. Whole-study findings and limits: Persistent Graves' disease cases displayed lower TCR diversity than newly diagnosed ones. Exclusively peripheral blood, rather than thyroid tissue, was studied.

The authors built TCR beta libraries using iRepertoire HTBI primers and Arm-PCR of CDR3 regions. Each CDR3 protein is one row after TCRdb ran MiXCR on the multiplex PCR reads. The repertoire holds fewer than 400,000 distinct CDR3 sequences, roughly 21% seen once, with less than 30% in the top ten. The CDR3 is made up of 20 amino acids. V gave up 4 bases and J gave up 5 bases; unmatched junction bases: 21. Germline V gene lookup returns CDR1 SGHRS and CDR2 YFSETQ. Comments on this clonotype: Antigen unknown.

Time point described: persistent/refractory GD, antithyroid drugs over 5 years with positive TRAb. Extracted PBMC RNA gave rise to the TCR library. Patients came from an endocrinology department in Xi'an, China. Collection of peripheral blood (about 10 milliliters) was done using EDTA tubes. The origin of this receptor is a female donor with Graves disease. The material sequenced was peripheral blood mononuclear cells (PBMCs), taken when the disease was refractory, from a patient treated with antithyroid drugs. The chain uses TRBV5-1 and TRBJ2-2; TRBD2 matches at 9 bases. The CDR3 region is CASSGRPAVLAGTSTGELFF. The CDR3 DNA sequence: TGCGCCAGCAGCGGCCGGCCAGCCGTTCTAGCGGGAACGAGTACCGGGGAGCTGTTTTTT.